The 27 T cell receptor beta chains given below trace back to one sample, sequenced in a study of blood T cell repertoires in COVID-19. Measured with immunoSEQ multiplex PCR; TCRdb has only the in-frame clones, and not every one. The sample has tens of thousands of clones; just over 85% are singletons. Sequences were obtained from peripheral blood. These receptors were collected from a man over 45 with active COVID-19.

The chain joins TRBV4-2 to TRBJ2-1, with 9 nucleotides matching TRBD1. The CDR3 loop spans 16 amino acids. The V gene end was trimmed by 3 bases and the J gene end by 1 base; junction bases not matched to a gene: 4. Germline-derived CDR1 and CDR2 are LGHNA and YNFKEQ. DNA for the CDR3: TGTGCCAGCAGCCAGGAAGGGACAGGGTCCTACAATGAGCAGTTCTTC. Protein sequence: CASSQEGTGSYNEQFF.

The rearrangement joins TRBV6-6 to TRBJ1-1; tentatively, D is TRBD1 (5 bases). V was pared by 2 bases and J by 8 bases, with 12 bases between. CDR1 and CDR2 (germline): MNHNY, SVGAGI (reference sequence). The CDR3 is 13 residues long. CDR3 sequence (DNA): TGTGCCAGCAGTTACACCCGGGGGGAAGAAGCTTTCTTT. It codes for CASSYTRGEEAFF.

CDR3 amino acids: CASGTGTSGRPTYEQYV. The DNA of the CDR3 is TGTGCCAGTGGGACCGGGACTAGCGGGAGGCCCACCTACGAGCAGTACGTC. The V and J genes are TRBV19 and TRBJ2-7, with TRBD2 matching over 15 bases. J gave up 2 bases and V 8 bases, and 10 bases lay outside the gene matches. This CDR3 spans 17 amino acids. Germline lookup yields CDR1 LNHDA and CDR2 SQIVND (reference sequence).

The chain has TRBV18 and TRBJ2-7, with D tentatively TRBD1 (7 bases). CDR1 is KGHSH and CDR2 is LQKENI in the germline V gene. This CDR3 has 17 residues. Deletions cut 0 bases from V and 3 bases from J, with 18 bases between. The CDR3 region has the DNA TGTGCCAGCTCACCACCGTTAACAGGGGAGGCAAACTACGAGCAGTACTTC. Translating gives CASSPPLTGEANYEQYF.

The rearrangement uses TRBV6-2 or TRBV6-3 and TRBJ1-4, with D possibly being TRBD1 (5 bases). Trimming cost V 6 bases and J 2 bases, with 16 bases left between them. CDR1 and CDR2 (germline): MNHEY, SVGEGT. This CDR3 region has 16 residues. This chain's CDR3 is CASSSGSGVTNEKLFF. CDR3 sequence (DNA): TGTGCCAGCAGCAGCGGATCGGGGGTTACTAATGAAAAACTGTTTTTT.

The chain joins TRBV7-2 to TRBJ1-1; TRBD1 might be the D (5 bases). CDR1 and CDR2 (germline): SGHTA, FQGNSA. Deletions cut 3 bases from V and 1 base from J, with 12 bases between. CDR3 length: 15 residues. In DNA form, the CDR3 reads TGTGCCAGCAGCTTTCCCCAGGGAACGAACACTGAAGCTTTCTTT. Translating gives CASSFPQGTNTEAFF.

The chain links TRBV2 to TRBJ2-1; the D is unclear. The V gene lost 10 bases and the J gene lost 6 bases, with 10 bases spanning the gap. Per germline, CDR1 SNHLY and CDR2 FYNNEI. CDR3 length: 11 residues. The CDR3 spells CANSYANEQFF. The CDR3 DNA follows: TGTGCCAACAGCTACGCCAATGAGCAGTTCTTC.

The V gene is TRBV5-1, the J gene TRBJ1-6; a possible D gene is TRBD1 (5 bases). The germline CDR1 and CDR2 sequences are SGHRS and YFSETQ. The CDR3 is made up of 15 amino acids. The germline V and J ends were trimmed by 0 bases and 7 bases, with 11 bases remaining between them. The CDR3 region has the DNA TGCGCCAGCAGCTTGGAGGGGCCAGGGAATTCACCCCTCCACTTT. Translation gives CASSLEGPGNSPLHF.

The J gene is TRBJ2-7, the V gene TRBV18; TRBD1 might be the D (6 bases). From germline, CDR1 is KGHSH and CDR2 LQKENI. The V gene lost 2 bases and the J gene lost 3 bases, with 14 bases spanning the gap. The CDR3 contains 15 residues. CDR3 loop: CASSPGAGAYYEQYV. The CDR3 nucleotides read TGTGCCAGCTCACCAGGGGCAGGGGCATACTACGAGCAGTACGTC.

V and J are TRBV5-6 and TRBJ2-1; 7 nucleotides align to TRBD1. V gave up 5 bases and J gave up 2 bases; unmatched junction bases: 13. Germline loops: CDR1 SGHDT, CDR2 YYEEEE. The CDR3 extends over 17 amino acids. CDR3 sequence (DNA): TGTGCCAGCAGTTATCGGGACAGATCTGAACCCTACAATGAGCAGTTCTTC. The encoded protein is CASSYRDRSEPYNEQFF.

This clone was observed a single time. V usage is TRBV24-1 and J usage is TRBJ1-5; 7 bases match TRBD1. The V gene's germline CDR1 is KGHDR and CDR2 SFDVKD. V was pared by 2 bases and J by 0 bases, with 12 bases of the junction left unmatched. This CDR3 has 19 amino acids. The CDR3 is CATSDSRQGIPYSNQPQHF. The DNA of the CDR3 is TGTGCCACCAGTGATTCCCGACAGGGTATTCCGTATAGCAATCAGCCCCAGCATTTT.

V and J are TRBV7-9 and TRBJ1-2, with 7 bases aligning to TRBD1. The CDR3 consists of 15 residues. Germline loops: CDR1 SEHNR, CDR2 FQNEAQ (reference sequence). J was trimmed by 8 bases and V by 0 bases; bases with no gene match: 9. CDR3 in DNA: TGTGCCAGCAGCTTAGCGCGCGGGACAGCTGGCGGCTACACCTTC. Its translation: CASSLARGTAGGYTF.

This chain uses TRBV6-5 with TRBJ2-1; 7 bases line up with TRBD1. There are 15 residues in the CDR3. CDR1 is MNHEY and CDR2 is SVGAGI in the germline V gene. The V gene end was trimmed by 2 bases and the J gene end by 0 bases; junction bases not matched to a gene: 1. CDR3 residues: CASSYRDSSYNEQFF. CDR3 bases: TGTGCCAGCAGTTACCGGGACAGCTCCTACAATGAGCAGTTCTTC.

This chain connects TRBV19 to TRBJ1-2, with 8 bases lining up with TRBD1. Germline lookup yields CDR1 LNHDA and CDR2 SQIVND (reference sequence). Trimming cost V 5 bases and J 4 bases; bases outside gene matches: 6. CDR3 length equals 14 residues. CDR3 protein: CASSDRGYIYGYTF. The CDR3 DNA reads as TGTGCCAGTAGTGACAGGGGCTACATCTATGGCTACACCTTC.

In DNA form, the CDR3 reads TGTGCCAGCGCCAGCAGGGGAGGGCAGCCCCAGCATTTT. Protein sequence: CASASRGGQPQHF. The chain couples TRBV6-5 to TRBJ1-5, with a tentative D call TRBD1 (6 bases). The V gene lost 8 bases and the J gene lost 7 bases, with 15 bases spanning the gap. Germline V gene sequence: CDR1 MNHEY, CDR2 SVGAGI. CDR3 length: 13 amino acids.

The V gene is TRBV25-1, the J gene TRBJ2-3, with 9 bases that match TRBD1. The CDR3 contains 14 residues. V lost 3 bases and J lost 8; bases outside the gene matches: 6. The germline gives CDR1 MGHDK, CDR2 SYGVNS. The CDR3: CASSDQQGASTQYF. The DNA of the CDR3 is TGTGCCAGCAGTGACCAACAGGGGGCGAGTACGCAGTATTTT.

In its sample, this clone was seen a few times. V and J are TRBV5-4 and TRBJ2-1; TRBD2 matches 7 bases. Losses at the gene ends were 2 bases for V and 9 bases for J; bases not matched to a gene: 2. Germline CDR1 reads SGHNT; CDR2 reads YYREEE (reference sequence). The CDR3 spans 12 residues. Here the CDR3 reads CASSLRTSEQFF. For the CDR3, the DNA is TGTGCCAGCAGCTTACGGACTAGTGAGCAGTTCTTC.

The V and J genes are TRBV2 and TRBJ2-2, with a weak D call TRBD1 (7 bases). The CDR3 contains 14 residues. Germline CDR1 SNHLY, CDR2 FYNNEI. Trimming removed 8 bases from V and 4 bases from J, with 14 bases in between. The DNA for the CDR3 is TGTGCCAGCTGGAGGGGGCAGGTCACCGGGGAGCTGTTTTTT. Its protein is CASWRGQVTGELFF.

This chain connects TRBV27 to TRBJ1-2, with D perhaps matching TRBD1 (6 bases). With 8 bases removed from V and 0 bases from J, the gap between germline ends came to 10 bases. This CDR3 has 13 amino acids. CDR1 MNHEY and CDR2 SMNVEV come from the germline V gene (reference sequence). Written as DNA, the CDR3 is TGTGCCAGCCGGGCAGGGGCTAACTATGGCTACACCTTC. It specifies CASRAGANYGYTF.

The chain couples TRBV24-1 to TRBJ1-2; D perhaps matches TRBD1 (6 bases). Germline V gene data show CDR1 as KGHDR and CDR2 as SFDVKD. The CDR3 is made up of 16 amino acids. V was cut by 4 bases and J by 2 bases, with 16 bases left in between. The DNA of the CDR3 is TGTGCCACCAGTGAGTCGGGACAAGGTCTGAACTATGGCTACACCTTC. Translation gives CATSESGQGLNYGYTF.

The rearrangement joins TRBV6-1 to TRBJ1-2; no firm D call. Trimming took 0 bases from V and 7 from J, leaving 15 bases between them. The CDR3 is 15 residues long. CDR1 and CDR2 from the germline V gene are MNHNS and SASEGT. DNA for the CDR3: TGTGCCAGCAGTGAAGCGGTCAAGCTCGCCTTTGGCTACACCTTC. This encodes CASSEAVKLAFGYTF.

The V gene is TRBV4-1, the J gene TRBJ1-4, with a weak D call TRBD1 (5 bases). Looked up from germline, CDR1 is MGHRA and CDR2 is YSYEKL. The CDR3 contains 11 residues. The germline V and J ends were trimmed by 4 bases and 14 bases, with 11 bases remaining between them. CDR3 in amino acids: CASSPGHNLFF. The CDR3 nucleotides are TGCGCCAGCAGCCCAGGGCACAATCTGTTTTTT.

The CDR3 nucleotides are TGTGCCAGCAGCTTATTTGCGGATTCCTACGAGCAGTACTTC. This codes for CASSLFADSYEQYF. The chain carries TRBV7-9 and TRBJ2-7; D unresolved. CDR1 and CDR2 (germline): SEHNR, FQNEAQ (reference sequence). Between the trimmed V and J ends, which lost 2 bases and 1 base, there was a span of 9 bases. This CDR3 has 14 residues.

Sample share makes this clone medium-sized. The gene calls are TRBV11-2 and TRBJ1-6, with TRBD1 identical over 11 bases. This CDR3 has 16 amino acids. Trimming took 1 base from V and 9 from J; bases not matched to a gene: 5. Germline CDR1 is SGHAT and CDR2 is FQNNGV. CDR3 sequence reads: CASSLVGQGATSPLHF. For the CDR3, the DNA is TGTGCCAGCAGCTTAGTCGGACAGGGGGCTACTTCACCCCTCCACTTT.

This sequence joins TRBV25-1 and TRBJ2-5; 11 bases agree with TRBD2. Germline loops: CDR1 MGHDK, CDR2 SYGVNS. This CDR3 region has 17 residues. After removal of 3 bases from V and 4 bases from J, the junction contained 10 bases not matched to a gene. In nucleotides, the CDR3 is TGTGCCAGCAGTGACCCCACTAGCGGGGGTTTAGGAGAGACCCAGTACTTC. Translated: CASSDPTSGGLGETQYF.

The chain is built from TRBV7-9 and TRBJ2-3; TRBD1 matches 7 bases. This CDR3 has 14 amino acids. The V gene end was trimmed by 5 bases and the J gene end by 0 bases; junction bases not matched to a gene: 2. Per germline, CDR1 SEHNR and CDR2 FQNEAQ (reference sequence). CDR3 sequence reads: CASSLTGSTDTQYF. CDR3 DNA sequence: TGTGCCAGCAGCCTGACAGGGAGCACAGATACGCAGTATTTT.

The chain employs TRBV6-5 and TRBJ2-1; no definite D call. Germline lookup yields CDR1 MNHEY and CDR2 SVGAGI. Deletions cut 0 bases from V and 8 bases from J, with 5 bases between. There are 12 residues in the CDR3. CDR3 amino acids: CASSYSGYEQFF. CDR3 bases: TGTGCCAGCAGTTACTCCGGGTATGAGCAGTTCTTC.